The T cell receptor (beta chain) described here comes from a study of CD8 T cells in Susac syndrome. Reverse transcription of roughly 0.5 to 1 ug RNA used random hexamers. The TCR beta CDR3 was amplified by immunoSEQ multiplex PCR across 54 Vbeta, 13 Jbeta. TCRdb itself ran the immunoSEQ multiplex PCR reads through MiXCR, one entry per CDR3 protein. Of 120,000 or so distinct CDR3 sequences detected, around 95% appear once; the ten largest clones hold 0.098%. Trimming cost V 4 bases and J 13 bases; bases outside gene matches: 12. The CDR3 covers 14 residues. The germline V gene has CDR1 SGHTA and CDR2 FQGNSA. TCR beta sequencing covered blood CD8+ and CD4+ T cells.

Sample: CD4+ T cells from PBMCs. J is TRBJ2-1 and V is TRBV7-2; 8 positions agree with TRBD2. The TCR comes from a human donor in good health. CDR3 residues: CASSSIIGGDEQFF. Here the CDR3 DNA reads TGTGCCAGCAGCTCTATAATCGGGGGGGACGAACAGTTCTTC.